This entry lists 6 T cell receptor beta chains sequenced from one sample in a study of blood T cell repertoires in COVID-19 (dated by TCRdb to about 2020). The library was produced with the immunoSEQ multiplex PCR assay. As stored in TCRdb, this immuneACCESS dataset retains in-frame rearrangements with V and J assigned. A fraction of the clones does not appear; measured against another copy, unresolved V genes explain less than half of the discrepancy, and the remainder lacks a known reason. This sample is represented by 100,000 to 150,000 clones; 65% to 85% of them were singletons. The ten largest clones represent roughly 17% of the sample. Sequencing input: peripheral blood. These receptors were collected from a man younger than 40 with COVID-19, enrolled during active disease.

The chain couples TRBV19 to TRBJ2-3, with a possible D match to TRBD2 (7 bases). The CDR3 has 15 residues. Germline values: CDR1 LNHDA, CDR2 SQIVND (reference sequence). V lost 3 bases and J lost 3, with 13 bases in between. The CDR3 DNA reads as TGTGCCAGTAGTATTGGGGGGGCCAAGACAGATACGCAGTATTTT. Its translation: CASSIGGAKTDTQYF. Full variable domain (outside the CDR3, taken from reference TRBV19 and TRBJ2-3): DGGITQSPKYLFRKEGQNVTLSCEQNLNHDAMYWYRQDPGQGLRLIYYSQIVNDFQKGDIAEGYSVSREKKESFPLTVTSAQKNPTAFYLCASSIGGAKTDTQYFGPGTRLTVL.

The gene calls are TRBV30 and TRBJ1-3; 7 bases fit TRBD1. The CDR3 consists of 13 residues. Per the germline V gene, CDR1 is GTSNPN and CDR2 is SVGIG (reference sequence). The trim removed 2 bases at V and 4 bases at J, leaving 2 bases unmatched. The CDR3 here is CAWSTGAGNTIYF. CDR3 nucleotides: TGTGCCTGGAGTACAGGGGCCGGAAACACCATATATTTT.

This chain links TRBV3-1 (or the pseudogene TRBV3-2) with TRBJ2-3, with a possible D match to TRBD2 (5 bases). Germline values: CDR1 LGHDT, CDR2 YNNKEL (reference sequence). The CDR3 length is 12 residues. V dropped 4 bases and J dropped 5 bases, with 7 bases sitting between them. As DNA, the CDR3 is TGTGCCAGCAGCCCTGGAGGAGATACGCAGTATTTT. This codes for CASSPGGDTQYF.

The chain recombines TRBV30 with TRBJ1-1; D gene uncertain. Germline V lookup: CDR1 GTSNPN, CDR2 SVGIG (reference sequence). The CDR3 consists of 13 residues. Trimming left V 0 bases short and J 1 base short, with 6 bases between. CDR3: CAWSVRGNTEAFF. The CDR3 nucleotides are TGTGCCTGGAGTGTACGAGGGAACACTGAAGCTTTCTTT.

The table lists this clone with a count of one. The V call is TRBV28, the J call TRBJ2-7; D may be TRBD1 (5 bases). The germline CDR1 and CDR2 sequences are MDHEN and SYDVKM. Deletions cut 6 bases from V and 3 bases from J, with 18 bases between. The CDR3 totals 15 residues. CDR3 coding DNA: TGTGCCAGCAGCTCTTACTTAGCAGGGCTCTACGAGCAGTACTTC. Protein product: CASSSYLAGLYEQYF.

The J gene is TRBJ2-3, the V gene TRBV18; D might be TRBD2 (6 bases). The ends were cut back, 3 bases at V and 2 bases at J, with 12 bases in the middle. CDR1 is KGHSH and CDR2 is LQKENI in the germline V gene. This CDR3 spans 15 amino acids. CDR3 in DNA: TGTGCCAGCTCACCCGGGGGTTCTATCACAGATACGCAGTATTTT. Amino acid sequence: CASSPGGSITDTQYF.